The T cell receptor beta chain described here comes from a study of siplizumab effects on memory and regulatory T cells. Germline CDR1 GTSNPN, CDR2 SVGIG (reference sequence). V was trimmed by 0 bases and J by 6 bases, leaving 5 bases between them. This CDR3 region has 12 residues. Using immunoSEQ multiplex PCR, the repertoire was profiled, and TCRdb retains in-frame clones only, with some absent. This sample has some 90,000 clones, with approximately 90% found just once. This rearrangement joins TRBV30 to TRBJ2-2; no firm D call. Sequencing was done on a sample of CD4+ T cells sorted from blood. The source of this sequence is a human donor in good health. CDR3 protein: CAWSVYPGELFF. The CDR3 DNA reads as TGTGCCTGGAGTGTATATCCCGGGGAGCTGTTTTTT.